The clone carrying this T cell receptor (beta chain) was detected only a few times. RNA transcripts provided the source from which TCR beta CDR3 regions were amplified. During a first-round RT-PCR of the TCR CDR3, the HTBI primer set was used. Via MiXCR, TCRdb re-called the multiplex PCR reads, giving one row per CDR3 protein. The sample carries 250,000 to 300,000 distinct CDR3 sequences, about 19% recorded once. The data originate from a study of T cells in Graves' hyperthyroidism and ophthalmopathy. V was clipped by 6 bases and J by 9 bases, with 13 bases between them. The CDR3 runs 12 residues. Per germline, CDR1 MNHNS and CDR2 SASEGT.

The TCR comes from a man over 45 with Graves' ophthalmopathy. The chain is built from TRBV6-1 and TRBJ2-3; D call uncertain. The material sequenced was blood. The chain's CDR3 is CASRSPPGTQYF. In DNA form, the CDR3 reads TGTGCCAGCAGATCTCCTCCTGGCACGCAGTATTTT.